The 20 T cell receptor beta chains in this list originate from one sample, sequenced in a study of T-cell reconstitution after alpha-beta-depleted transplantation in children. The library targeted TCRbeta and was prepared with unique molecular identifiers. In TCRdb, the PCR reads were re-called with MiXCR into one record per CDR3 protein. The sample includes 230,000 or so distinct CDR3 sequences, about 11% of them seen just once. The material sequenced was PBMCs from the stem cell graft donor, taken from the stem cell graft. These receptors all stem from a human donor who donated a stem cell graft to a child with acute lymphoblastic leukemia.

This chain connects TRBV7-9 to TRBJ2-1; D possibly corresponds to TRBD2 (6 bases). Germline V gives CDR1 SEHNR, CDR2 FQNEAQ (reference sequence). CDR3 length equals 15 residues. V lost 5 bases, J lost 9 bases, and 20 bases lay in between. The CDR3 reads CASSPTSPLVIEQFF. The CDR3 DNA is TGTGCCAGCAGCCCGACTAGTCCTCTAGTAATTGAGCAGTTCTTC.

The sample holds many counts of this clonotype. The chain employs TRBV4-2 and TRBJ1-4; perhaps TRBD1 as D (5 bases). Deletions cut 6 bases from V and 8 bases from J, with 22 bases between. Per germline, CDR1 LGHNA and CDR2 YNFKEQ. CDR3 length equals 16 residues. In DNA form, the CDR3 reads TGTGCCAGCAGGAGAAGAACAGGAGGGGAGGTCGAAAAACTGTTTTTT. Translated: CASRRRTGGEVEKLFF.

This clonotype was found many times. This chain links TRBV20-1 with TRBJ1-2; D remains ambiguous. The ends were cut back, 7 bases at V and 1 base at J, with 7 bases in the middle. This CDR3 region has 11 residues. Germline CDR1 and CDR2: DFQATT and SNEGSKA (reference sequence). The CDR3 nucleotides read TGCAGTGTTGGGGTTAACTATGGCTACACCTTC. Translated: CSVGVNYGYTF.

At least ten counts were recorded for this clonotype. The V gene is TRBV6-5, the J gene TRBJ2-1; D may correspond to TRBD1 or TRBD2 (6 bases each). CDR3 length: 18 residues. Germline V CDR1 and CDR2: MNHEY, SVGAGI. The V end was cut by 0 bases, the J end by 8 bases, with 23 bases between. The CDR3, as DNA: TGTGCCAGCAGTTACTCGATTCTCCGGGGGCTTTCGGTCGATGAGCAGTTCTTC. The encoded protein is CASSYSILRGLSVDEQFF.

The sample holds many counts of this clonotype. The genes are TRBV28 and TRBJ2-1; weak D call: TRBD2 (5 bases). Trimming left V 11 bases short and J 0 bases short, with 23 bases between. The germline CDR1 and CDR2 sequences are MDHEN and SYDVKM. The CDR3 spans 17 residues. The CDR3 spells CAYSSFQAGLSYNEQFF. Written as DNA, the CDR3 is TGTGCCTATAGCAGTTTTCAGGCGGGCCTCTCCTACAATGAGCAGTTCTTC.

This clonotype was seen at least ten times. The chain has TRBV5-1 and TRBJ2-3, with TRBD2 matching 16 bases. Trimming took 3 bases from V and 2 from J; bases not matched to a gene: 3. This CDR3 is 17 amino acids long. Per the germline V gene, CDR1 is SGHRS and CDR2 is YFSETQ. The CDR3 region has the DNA TGCGCCAGCAGCTCCGGGACTAGCGGGGGGGACACAGATACGCAGTATTTT. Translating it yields CASSSGTSGGDTDTQYF.

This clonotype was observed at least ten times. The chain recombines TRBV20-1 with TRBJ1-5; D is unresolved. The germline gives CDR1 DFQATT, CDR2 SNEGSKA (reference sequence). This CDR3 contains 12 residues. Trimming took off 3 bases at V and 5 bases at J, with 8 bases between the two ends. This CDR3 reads CSASNHDQPQHF. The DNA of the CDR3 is TGCAGTGCTAGTAACCACGATCAGCCCCAGCATTTT.

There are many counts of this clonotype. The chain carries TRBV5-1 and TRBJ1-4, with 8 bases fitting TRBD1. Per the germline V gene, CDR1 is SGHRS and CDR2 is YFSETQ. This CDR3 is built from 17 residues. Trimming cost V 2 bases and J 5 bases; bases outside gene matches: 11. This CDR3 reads CASSFRAGGAWNEKLFF. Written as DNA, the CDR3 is TGCGCCAGCAGCTTCCGCGCAGGGGGCGCGTGGAATGAAAAACTGTTTTTT.

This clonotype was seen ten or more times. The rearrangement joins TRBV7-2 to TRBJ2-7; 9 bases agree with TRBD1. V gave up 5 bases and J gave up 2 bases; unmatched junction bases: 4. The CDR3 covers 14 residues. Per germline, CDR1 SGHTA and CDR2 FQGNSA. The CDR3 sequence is CASSKGQGTYEQYF. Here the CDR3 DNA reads TGTGCCAGCAGCAAGGGACAGGGAACCTACGAGCAGTACTTC.

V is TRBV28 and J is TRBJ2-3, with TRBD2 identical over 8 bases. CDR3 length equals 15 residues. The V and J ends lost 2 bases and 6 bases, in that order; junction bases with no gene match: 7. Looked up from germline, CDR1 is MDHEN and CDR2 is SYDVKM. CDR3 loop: CASSLIAGTGDTQYF. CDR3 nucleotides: TGTGCCAGCAGTTTAATAGCGGGAACGGGTGATACGCAGTATTTT.

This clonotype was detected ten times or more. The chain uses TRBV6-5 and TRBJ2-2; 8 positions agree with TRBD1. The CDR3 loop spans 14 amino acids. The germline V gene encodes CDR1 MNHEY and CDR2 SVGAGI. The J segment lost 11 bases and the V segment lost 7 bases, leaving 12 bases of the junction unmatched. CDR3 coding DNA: TGTGCCAGCACTTTGAGGGCTGGACAGGGCGAGCTGTTTTTT. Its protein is CASTLRAGQGELFF.

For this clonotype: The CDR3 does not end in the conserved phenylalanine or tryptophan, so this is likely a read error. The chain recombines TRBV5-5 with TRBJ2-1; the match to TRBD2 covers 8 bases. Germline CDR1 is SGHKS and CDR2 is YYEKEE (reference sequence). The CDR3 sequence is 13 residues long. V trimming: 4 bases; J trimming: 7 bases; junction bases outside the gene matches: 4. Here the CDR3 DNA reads TGTGCCAGCAGCATAAGCGGGGGAAATGAGCAGTTCTTG. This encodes CASSISGGNEQFL.

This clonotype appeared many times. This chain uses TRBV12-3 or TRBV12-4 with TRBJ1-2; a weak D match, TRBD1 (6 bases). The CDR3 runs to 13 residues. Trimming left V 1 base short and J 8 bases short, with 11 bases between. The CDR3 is CASSLGGPSGYTF. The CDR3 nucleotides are TGTGCCAGCAGTTTAGGGGGGCCCTCGGGCTACACCTTC.

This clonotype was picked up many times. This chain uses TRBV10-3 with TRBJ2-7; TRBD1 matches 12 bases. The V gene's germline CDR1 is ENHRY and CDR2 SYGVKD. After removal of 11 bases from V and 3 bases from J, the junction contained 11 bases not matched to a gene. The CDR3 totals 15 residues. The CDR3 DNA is TGTGCCGTATCGGGAGGGACAGGGGGCTTCTACGAGCAGTACTTC. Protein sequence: CAVSGGTGGFYEQYF.

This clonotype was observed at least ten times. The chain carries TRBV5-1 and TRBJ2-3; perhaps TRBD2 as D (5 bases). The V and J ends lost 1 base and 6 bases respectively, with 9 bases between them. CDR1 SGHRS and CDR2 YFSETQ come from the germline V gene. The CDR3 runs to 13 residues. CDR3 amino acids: CASSLSGGDTQYF. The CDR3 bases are TGCGCCAGCAGCTTGTCGGGCGGGGATACGCAGTATTTT.

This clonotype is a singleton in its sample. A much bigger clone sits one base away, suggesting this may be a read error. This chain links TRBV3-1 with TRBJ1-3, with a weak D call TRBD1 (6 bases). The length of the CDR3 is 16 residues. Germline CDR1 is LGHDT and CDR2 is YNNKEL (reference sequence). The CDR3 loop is CASSHGGTSSGNAIYF. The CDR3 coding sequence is TGTGCCAGCAGCCACGGGGGCACAAGCTCTGGAAACGCCATATATTTT.

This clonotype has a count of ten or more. CDR3 coding DNA: TGTGCCAGCAGTGTGACTCAGGGGAACATTCAGTACTTC. Encoded protein: CASSVTQGNIQYF. The rearrangement links TRBV6-2 or TRBV6-3 to TRBJ2-4, with D tentatively TRBD1 (6 bases). Trimming removed 5 bases at V and 7 bases at J, with 12 bases between. CDR1 and CDR2 from the germline V gene are MNHEY and SVGEGT. The CDR3 length is 13 residues.

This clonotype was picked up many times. CDR3 coding DNA: TGCAGTGCTAGAGATGAACGTTACACTGAAGCTTTCTTT. Translated, it gives CSARDERYTEAFF. The rearrangement joins TRBV20-1 to TRBJ1-1; D unresolved. Trimming removed 0 bases from V and 3 bases from J, with 8 bases in between. Germline CDR1 reads DFQATT; CDR2 reads SNEGSKA (reference sequence). The CDR3 runs 13 residues.

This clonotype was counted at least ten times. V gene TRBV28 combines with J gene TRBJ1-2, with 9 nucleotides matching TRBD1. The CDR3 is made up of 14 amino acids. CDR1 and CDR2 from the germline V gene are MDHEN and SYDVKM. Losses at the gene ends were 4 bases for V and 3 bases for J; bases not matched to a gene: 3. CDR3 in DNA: TGTGCCAGCAGTTACACAGGGGGCGACTATGGCTACACCTTC. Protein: CASSYTGGDYGYTF.

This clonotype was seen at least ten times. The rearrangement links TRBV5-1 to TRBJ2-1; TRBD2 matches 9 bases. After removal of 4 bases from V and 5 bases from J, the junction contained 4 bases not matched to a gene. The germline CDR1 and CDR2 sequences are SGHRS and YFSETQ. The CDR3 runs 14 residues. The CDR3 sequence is CASSRTSVNNEQFF. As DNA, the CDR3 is TGCGCCAGCAGCAGGACTAGCGTAAACAATGAGCAGTTCTTC. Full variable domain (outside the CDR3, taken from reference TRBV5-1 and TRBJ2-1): KAGVTQTPRYLIKTRGQQVTLSCSPISGHRSVSWYQQTPGQGLQFLFEYFSETQRNKGNFPGRFSGRQFSNSRSEMNVSTLELGDSALYLCASSRTSVNNEQFFGPGTRLTVL.